This T cell receptor beta chain was profiled in a study of T cell changes during pregnancy in multiple sclerosis. Profiling relied on immunoSEQ multiplex PCR, and the TCRdb table lists in-frame clones only, not all of them. The sample holds 40,000 to 50,000 clones, approximately 91% seen once. This clone was recorded a few times. The source is a female donor with multiple sclerosis, enrolled in a pregnancy study. Sample: CD8+ T cells from peripheral blood mononuclear cells, taken in the third trimester of pregnancy.

Here the CDR3 reads CAWTGMGEAFF. CDR3 coding DNA: TGTGCCTGGACCGGGATGGGTGAAGCTTTCTTT. The chain uses TRBV30 and TRBJ1-1; D unresolved. Trimming took 4 bases from V and 7 from J, leaving 10 bases between them. Germline loops: CDR1 GTSNPN, CDR2 SVGIG (reference sequence). The CDR3 runs to 11 residues.